This section outlines one TCR beta chain sequence together with its context. The protocol was immunoSEQ multiplex PCR, while the TCRdb copy is restricted to in-frame clones and leaves out a portion. The repertoire holds 100,000 to 150,000 clones, with around 83% as singletons. This sample stems from a study of T cell responses to AZD1222 COVID-19 vaccine. V lost 0 bases, J lost 2 bases, and 10 bases lay in between. The germline V gene has CDR1 SGDLS and CDR2 YYNGEE. The CDR3 is 15 residues long. This rearrangement joins TRBV9 to TRBJ2-3; D may be TRBD1 (6 bases). Source: peripheral blood, taken 28 days after the second AZD1222 dose. The source of this sequence is an adult who received the AZD1222 COVID-19 vaccine. The CDR3 sequence: CASSVVTGPTDTQYF. The CDR3 nucleotides are TGTGCCAGCAGCGTAGTAACAGGGCCCACAGATACGCAGTATTTT.